The clone carrying this T cell receptor (beta chain) has more than one count but fewer than ten. Participant-given clinical history determined each cohort assignment. Someone with COVID-19 had been met by exposed participants within 2 weeks before study entry. The sample is drawn from a study of blood T cell repertoires in COVID-19. Germline CDR1 is LNHDA and CDR2 is SQIVND (reference sequence). V was clipped by 5 bases and J by 1 base, with 11 bases between them. The CDR3 loop spans 14 amino acids. TCRdb's copy holds only in-frame clones and misses some; the assay was immunoSEQ multiplex PCR. Of around 160,000 clones in the sample, about 83% were seen once.

The chain has TRBV19 and TRBJ1-1; D is undetermined. This receptor was identified in a woman aged 45-65 years who had been exposed to COVID-19. The specimen was PBMCs or T cells enriched from blood (not recorded which). CDR3 nucleotide sequence: TGTGCCAGTAGTCCCCCGAGGGAGAACACTGAAGCTTTCTTT. Residues: CASSPPRENTEAFF.